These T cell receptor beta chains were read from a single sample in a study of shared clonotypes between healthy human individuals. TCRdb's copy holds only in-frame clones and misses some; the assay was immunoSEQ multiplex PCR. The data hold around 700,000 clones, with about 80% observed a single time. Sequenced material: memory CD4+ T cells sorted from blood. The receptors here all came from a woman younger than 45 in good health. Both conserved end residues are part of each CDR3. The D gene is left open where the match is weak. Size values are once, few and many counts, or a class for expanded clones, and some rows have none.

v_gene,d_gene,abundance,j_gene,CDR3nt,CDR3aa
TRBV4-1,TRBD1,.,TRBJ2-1,TGCGCCAGCAGCCAACCGGGACAGGTGTATGAGCAGTTCTTC,CASSQPGQVYEQFF
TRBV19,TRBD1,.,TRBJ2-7,TGTGCCAGTAGTATCCCGGGACAGGGGTTCTACGAGCAGTACTTC,CASSIPGQGFYEQYF
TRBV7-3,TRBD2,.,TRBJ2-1,TGTGCCAGCAGCTTAGGTCCCCCTAGCGGAGGTGACAATGAGCAGTTCTTC,CASSLGPPSGGDNEQFF
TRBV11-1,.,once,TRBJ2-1,TGTGCCAGCAGCTCGCTAGGAGTCGGTGAGCAGTTCTTC,CASSSLGVGEQFF
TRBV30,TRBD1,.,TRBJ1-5,TGTGCCTGGAGTATAGGGCAGGGGGGTGGTCAGCCCCAGCATTTT,CAWSIGQGGGQPQHF
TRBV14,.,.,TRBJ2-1,TGTGCCAGCAGCCAAGCCAGTTCCTACAATGAGCAGTTCTTC,CASSQASSYNEQFF
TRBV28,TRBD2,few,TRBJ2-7,TGTGCCAGCAGTTTAATAGGGCAGCGGGGGCAGTACTTC,CASSLIGQRGQYF
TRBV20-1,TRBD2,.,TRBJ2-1,TGCGCCGGGACTAGGTTTAATGAGCAGTTCTTC,CAGTRFNEQFF
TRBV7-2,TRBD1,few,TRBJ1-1,TGTGCCAGCAGTCCCCGACAGGGACGTTCCACTGAAGCTTTCTTT,CASSPRQGRSTEAFF
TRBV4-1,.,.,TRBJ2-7,TGCGCCAGCAGCCAAGAGAGTTGGTACGAGCAGTACTTC,CASSQESWYEQYF
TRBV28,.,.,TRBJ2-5,TGTGCCAGCTATGGGAATTTTTCCCCAGAGACCCAGTACTTC,CASYGNFSPETQYF
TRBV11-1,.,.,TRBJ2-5,TGTGCCAGCAGCCCAGAACCCGTCGGGACCCAGTACTTC,CASSPEPVGTQYF
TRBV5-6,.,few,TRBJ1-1,TGTGCCAGCAGCTTGTTCACTGAAGCTTTCTTT,CASSLFTEAFF
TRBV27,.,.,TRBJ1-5,TGTGCCAGCAGATTACAGGGTAGTGGTCAGCCCCAGCATTTT,CASRLQGSGQPQHF
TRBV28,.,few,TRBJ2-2,TGTGCCAGCAGGCCCCCGACGGGCCTCAACACCGGGGAGCTGTTTTTT,CASRPPTGLNTGELFF
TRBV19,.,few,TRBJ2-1,TGTGCCAGTAGTATTCCAGGGTTCTCCTACAATGAGCAGTTCTTC,CASSIPGFSYNEQFF
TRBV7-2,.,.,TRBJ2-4,TGTGCCAGCAGCCAATACGGGACACAGATAGCCAAAAACATTCAGTACTTC,CASSQYGTQIAKNIQYF
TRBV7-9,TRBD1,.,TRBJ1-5,TGTGCCAGCAGCTTGACAGGGAATCAGCCCCAGCATTTT,CASSLTGNQPQHF
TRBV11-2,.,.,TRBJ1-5,TGTGCCAGCAGCTTCCGGGAAGATCAGCCCCAGCATTTT,CASSFREDQPQHF
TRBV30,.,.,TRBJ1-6,TGTGCCTGGAGCCCCGACCGGGGTTGGAATTCACCCCTCCACTTT,CAWSPDRGWNSPLHF
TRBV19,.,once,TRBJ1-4,TGTGCCAGTAAGGGATCTGGCAATAATGAAAAACTGTTTTTT,CASKGSGNNEKLFF
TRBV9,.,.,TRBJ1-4,TGTGCCAGCAGCTTCGGGGGGACTAATGAAAAACTGTTTTTT,CASSFGGTNEKLFF
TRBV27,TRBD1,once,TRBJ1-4,TGTGCCAGCAAGCGGACAGGCGAGAGTATTGAAAAACTGTTTTTT,CASKRTGESIEKLFF
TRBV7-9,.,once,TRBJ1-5,TGTGCCAGCAGCTTGGACAATCAGCCCCAGCATTTT,CASSLDNQPQHF
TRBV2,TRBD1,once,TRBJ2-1,TGTGCCAGCACCCGGGACAGGGAGAATGAGCAGTTCTTC,CASTRDRENEQFF
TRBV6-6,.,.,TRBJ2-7,TGTGCCAGCAGCCCTAGGTTAGGACTACTATACGAGCAGTACTTC,CASSPRLGLLYEQYF
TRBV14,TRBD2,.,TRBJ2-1,TGTGCCAGCAGCCAAGACGTTTCTTTAGTAGCGGGGTACAATGAGCAGTTCTTC,CASSQDVSLVAGYNEQFF
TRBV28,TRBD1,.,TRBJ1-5,TGTGCCAGCAGTTTACAACCGGGACAGGGAGGACAGCCCCAGCATTTT,CASSLQPGQGGQPQHF
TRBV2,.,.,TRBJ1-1,TGTGCCAGCAGACCGGAAAGTCCAGCAATGAACACTGAAGCTTTCTTT,CASRPESPAMNTEAFF
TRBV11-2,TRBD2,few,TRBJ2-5,TGTGCCAGCAGGTTAGCGGGAGCGGAGACCCAGTACTTC,CASRLAGAETQYF
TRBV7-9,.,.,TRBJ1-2,TGTGCCAGCAGCTTCGGGACGGCGACCTATGGCTACACCTTC,CASSFGTATYGYTF
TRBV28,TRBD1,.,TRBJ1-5,TGTGCCAGCAGTTTTTCAGGGGGCGGCAATCAGCCCCAGCATTTT,CASSFSGGGNQPQHF
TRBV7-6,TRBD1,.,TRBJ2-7,TGTGCCAGCAGCTTAGGCCCGACAGGGAATTACGAGCAGTACTTC,CASSLGPTGNYEQYF
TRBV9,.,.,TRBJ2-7,TGTGCCAGCAGCGTAGGTAGCTCCTACGAGCAGTACTTC,CASSVGSSYEQYF
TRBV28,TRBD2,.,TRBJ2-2,TGTGCCAGCAGATTGCTAGCGGCTTTCCCCGGGGAGCTGTTTTTT,CASRLLAAFPGELFF
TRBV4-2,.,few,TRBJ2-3,TGTGCCAGCAGCCAAGGCGGGGCGGACACAGATACGCAGTATTTT,CASSQGGADTDTQYF